Given below is one TCR beta chain in context. This clonotype came up many times. Its antigen target is currently unknown. Base qualities are not provided; no much larger clone lies one nucleotide away. This sample was taken from a study of T-cell reconstitution after alpha-beta-depleted transplantation in children listed by TCRdb under 2016. General notes on the study: The study quantitatively tracked T-cell immune reconstitution after TCRalphabeta/CD19-depleted allogeneic hematopoietic cell transplantation in children using TCR repertoire profiling. What the work shows at the level of the full study, not this receptor alone: The apparently early alphabetaT-cell count recovery about two months after transplant was reportedly dependent on only several hundred rapidly expanded clones derived from non-depleted graft cells. In some patients, the high TCRbeta diversity seen at day 60 was put down to recipient T cells and intrathymic progenitors that had survived conditioning. Over subsequent months, a decline in hyperexpanded clone frequencies was noted, and after one year, T-cell counts and TCRbeta diversity were mostly ascribed to newly produced T cells.

The label giving this sample's treatment or condition can be read as: allogeneic hematopoietic cell transplantation with graft depleted of TCRalphabeta T cells and CD19 B cells. TCRalphabeta/CD19-depleted allogeneic hematopoietic cell grafts were given to the transplant recipients, all of whom were children. Including the terminal cysteine and phenylalanine, the CDR3 comprises 13 residues. Only the CDR3 region is kept as DNA, spanning 39 bases read in frame from base 1. Sequences DFQATT (CDR1) and SNEGSKA (CDR2) are obtained from the germline V gene (reference sequence). The trim is 2 bases for V and 3 bases for J, with a gap of 11 bases between the germline ends. Library construction relied on PCR. The sequencing machine was an Illumina HiSeq 2500. TCR library preparation used molecular barcoding, with unique molecular identifiers applied to normalize quantification of the TCRbeta repertoire. TCRdb reprocessing: public reads trimmed at Q25 with fastp, clones called with MiXCR, in-frame beta chains kept. Rows merge per CDR3 protein into single entries with the most common DNA and genes. The sample table records 200,000 or so distinct CDR3 sequences; about 6% of these occur just once. The ten largest clones add up to roughly 4.7% of the sample.

This specimen consisted of PBMCs, obtained before TCRalphabeta/CD19-depleted stem cell transplant. The TCR originated in a girl under three years old with combined immunodeficiency, due to receive a stem cell transplant. Recombination linked TRBV20-1 to TRBJ2-7; TRBD2 is a weak D gene call, 6 bases matching. The sequenced DNA: TGCAGTGCTAGAATGGAGGGCCGCTACGAGCAGTACTTC. This sequence encodes CSARMEGRYEQYF.